This passage covers 14 T cell receptor beta chains from one sample sequenced in a study of OX40 agonist ivuxolimab in advanced cancers. The library was generated by the immunoSEQ multiplex PCR assay. Drawn from immuneACCESS, this table holds only the in-frame rearrangements with V and J called that TCRdb kept. Clones are partly lost; checked studies trace under half to an unresolved V gene and leave the rest unexplained. For this sample there are about 50,000 clones; approximately 91% appear just once. Approximately 0.8% of the sample lies in the top ten. The sequences come from CD4+ or CD8+ T cells sorted from blood, collected in a trial of the OX40 agonist ivuxolimab. The source of these receptors is an adult with an advanced solid tumor such as melanoma, head and neck, liver or kidney cancer.

The V gene is TRBV5-6, the J gene TRBJ2-5, with D possibly TRBD2 on 5 matching bases. Trimming took off 1 base at V and 5 bases at J, with 9 bases between the two ends. This CDR3 has 13 residues. The V gene's germline CDR1 is SGHDT and CDR2 YYEEEE. The CDR3, as DNA: TGTGCCAGCAGCTTGCGGGAAGGGGAGACCCAGTACTTC. It encodes CASSLREGETQYF. Looking up the rest from reference TRBV5-6 and TRBJ2-5 gives the full variable domain: DAGVTQSPTHLIKTRGQQVTLRCSPKSGHDTVSWYQQALGQGPQFIFQYYEEEERQRGNFPDRFSGHQFPNYSSELNVNALLLGDSALYLCASSLREGETQYFGPGTRLLVL.

The sample holds a few counts of this clone. The genes are TRBV4-3 and TRBJ1-6, with 11 nucleotides matching TRBD1. The CDR3 covers 16 residues. Germline V gene sequence: CDR1 LGHNA, CDR2 YSLEER. V shed 2 bases, J shed 10 bases, and the junction held 7 bases outside the gene matches. CDR3 DNA: TGCGCCAGCAGCCAATCCAGGACAGGGGGCGTCTCACCCCTCCACTTT. Translating it yields CASSQSRTGGVSPLHF.

The chain employs TRBV5-1 and TRBJ2-2, with 8 bases aligning to TRBD2. CDR3 size: 15 residues. Trimming removed 3 bases from V and 4 bases from J; junction bases left unmatched: 5. Germline-derived CDR1 and CDR2 are SGHRS and YFSETQ. The CDR3 DNA follows: TGCGCCAGCAGCTGGGGACTAGGCGGCACCGGGGAGCTGTTTTTT. This translates into CASSWGLGGTGELFF.

This clone was observed a single time. The chain couples TRBV5-8 to TRBJ1-6, with 9 nucleotides matching TRBD1. This CDR3 comprises 15 residues. Germline CDR1 SGHTS, CDR2 YDEGEE. Losses at the gene ends were 5 bases for V and 9 bases for J; bases not matched to a gene: 9. CDR3 in DNA: TGTGCCAGCAGACTCGACAGGGGGGGGATTTCACCCCTCCACTTT. It yields the protein CASRLDRGGISPLHF.

This clone came up once. DNA of the CDR3: TGCGCCAGCAGCTCTGACGTTCGTCGGGAGGCTTTCTTT. Encoded protein: CASSSDVRREAFF. The J gene is TRBJ1-1, the V gene TRBV5-1; D is uncertain. Trimming left V 3 bases short and J 11 bases short, with 17 bases between. The CDR3 loop spans 13 amino acids. Germline CDR1 and CDR2: SGHRS and YFSETQ.

In its sample, this clone was seen once. The gene calls are TRBV18 and TRBJ2-3; D is uncertain. The CDR3 is 17 amino acids. Germline V gives CDR1 KGHSH, CDR2 LQKENI. V lost 1 base and J lost 0, with 14 bases in between. The CDR3 nucleotides are TGTGCCAGCTCACCACGCCCAGGCAGCTCTAGCACAGATACGCAGTATTTT. The encoded protein is CASSPRPGSSSTDTQYF.

The V and J genes are TRBV4-1 and TRBJ1-3; the D is unclear. This CDR3 region has 12 residues. V shed 0 bases and J shed 4 bases, with 1 base lying between them. Germline V gene lookup returns CDR1 MGHRA and CDR2 YSYEKL. The CDR3 DNA is TGCGCCAGCAGCCAAGACGGAAACACCATATATTTT. Protein sequence: CASSQDGNTIYF.

The rearrangement links TRBV5-1 to TRBJ2-2; D call uncertain. The CDR3 sequence is 13 residues long. V was clipped by 0 bases and J by 8 bases, with 8 bases between them. The germline gives CDR1 SGHRS, CDR2 YFSETQ. The CDR3 nucleotides read TGCGCCAGCAGCTTGGGAACCCCGGGGGAGCTGTTTTTT. As protein: CASSLGTPGELFF.

This chain links TRBV18 with TRBJ1-3, with 7 bases matching TRBD1. V was pared by 6 bases and J by 2 bases, with 7 bases of the junction left unmatched. The CDR3 is 15 residues long. The germline CDR1 and CDR2 sequences are KGHSH and LQKENI. This CDR3 is CASSTNRGPGNTIYF. The CDR3 DNA follows: TGTGCCAGCTCGACAAACAGGGGTCCTGGAAACACCATATATTTT.

This chain links TRBV10-1 with TRBJ2-7; D perhaps matches TRBD1 (8 bases). V was pared by 5 bases and J by 1 base, with 12 bases between. CDR3 length: 14 residues. Germline loops: CDR1 WNHNN, CDR2 SYGVQD (reference sequence). The CDR3 region is CASSTGGDSYEQYF. The CDR3 DNA sequence: TGCGCCAGCAGTACAGGGGGGGATTCCTACGAGCAGTACTTC.

V and J are TRBV19 and TRBJ2-7; TRBD2 agrees at 9 bases. V trimming: 6 bases; J trimming: 0 bases; junction bases outside the gene matches: 6. CDR3 size: 15 residues. Germline V gene lookup returns CDR1 LNHDA and CDR2 SQIVND (reference sequence). For the CDR3, the DNA is TGTGCCAGTAGCCGAGAAGCGGGGGGCTCCTACGAGCAGTACTTC. Its protein is CASSREAGGSYEQYF. Variable domain in full (rest from reference TRBV19 and TRBJ2-7): DGGITQSPKYLFRKEGQNVTLSCEQNLNHDAMYWYRQDPGQGLRLIYYSQIVNDFQKGDIAEGYSVSREKKESFPLTVTSAQKNPTAFYLCASSREAGGSYEQYFGPGTRLTVT.

The gene calls are TRBV7-2 and TRBJ2-5, with TRBD1 as a possible D gene (5 bases). The V end lost 0 bases, the J end lost 4 bases, and 12 bases lay between the germline ends. The CDR3 covers 15 residues. Germline loops: CDR1 SGHTA, CDR2 FQGNSA. For the CDR3, the DNA is TGTGCCAGCAGCTTAGCCCTGGACAACCGAGAGACCCAGTACTTC. It encodes CASSLALDNRETQYF.

In this sample, this clone turned up a few times. V gene TRBV6-1 combines with J gene TRBJ1-6, with D perhaps matching TRBD1 (6 bases). The CDR3 has 14 amino acids. The V gene's germline CDR1 is MNHNS and CDR2 SASEGT. The V gene lost 7 bases and the J gene lost 7 bases, with 14 bases spanning the gap. The CDR3 coding sequence is TGTGCCAGCAATAACAGGGTGGAAAATTCACCCCTCCACTTT. It codes for CASNNRVENSPLHF.

V and J are TRBV19 and TRBJ2-5, with D tentatively TRBD1 or TRBD2 (5 bases each). The germline gives CDR1 LNHDA, CDR2 SQIVND (reference sequence). The CDR3 is 14 residues long. Trimming pared 5 bases from V and 4 bases from J, leaving 14 bases between. This CDR3 is CASSYRRDGETQYF. The CDR3 coding sequence is TGTGCCAGTAGTTACCGACGGGACGGAGAGACCCAGTACTTC.